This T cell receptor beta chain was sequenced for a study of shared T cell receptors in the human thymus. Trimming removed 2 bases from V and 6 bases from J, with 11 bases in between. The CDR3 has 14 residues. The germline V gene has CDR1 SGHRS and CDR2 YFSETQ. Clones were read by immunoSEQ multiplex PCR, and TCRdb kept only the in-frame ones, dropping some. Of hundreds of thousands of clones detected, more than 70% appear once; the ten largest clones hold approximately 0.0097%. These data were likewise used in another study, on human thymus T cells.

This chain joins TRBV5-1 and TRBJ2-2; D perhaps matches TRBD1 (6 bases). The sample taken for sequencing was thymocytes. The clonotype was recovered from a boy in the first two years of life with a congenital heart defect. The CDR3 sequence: CASSFNRAAGELFF. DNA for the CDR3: TGCGCCAGCAGCTTCAACAGGGCCGCCGGGGAGCTGTTTTTT.